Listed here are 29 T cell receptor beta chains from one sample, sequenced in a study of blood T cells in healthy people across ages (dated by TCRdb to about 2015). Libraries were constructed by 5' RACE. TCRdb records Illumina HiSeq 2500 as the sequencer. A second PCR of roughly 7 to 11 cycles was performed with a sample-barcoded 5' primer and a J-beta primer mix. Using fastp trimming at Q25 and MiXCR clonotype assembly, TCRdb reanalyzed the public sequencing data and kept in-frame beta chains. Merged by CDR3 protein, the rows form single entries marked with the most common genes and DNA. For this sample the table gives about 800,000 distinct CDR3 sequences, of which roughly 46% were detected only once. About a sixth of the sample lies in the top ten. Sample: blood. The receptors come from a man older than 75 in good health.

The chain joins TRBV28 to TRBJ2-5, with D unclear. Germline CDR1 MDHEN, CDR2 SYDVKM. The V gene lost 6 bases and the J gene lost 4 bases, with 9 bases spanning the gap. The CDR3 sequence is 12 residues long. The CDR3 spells CASRWGSETQYF. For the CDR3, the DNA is TGTGCCAGCAGGTGGGGTTCAGAGACCCAGTACTTC.

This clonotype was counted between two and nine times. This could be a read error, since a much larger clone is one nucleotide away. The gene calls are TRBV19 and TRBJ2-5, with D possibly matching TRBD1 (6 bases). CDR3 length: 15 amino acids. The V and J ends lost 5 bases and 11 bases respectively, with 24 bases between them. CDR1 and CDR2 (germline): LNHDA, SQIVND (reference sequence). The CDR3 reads CASSATGTRGDEQYF. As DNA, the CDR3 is TGTGCCAGTAGTGCCACAGGGACCCGAGGGGATGAGCAGTACTTC.

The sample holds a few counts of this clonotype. The CDR3 sequence is CASSELYSTTGELFF. CDR3 nucleotides: TGTGCCAGCAGTGAACTCTACTCAACCACCGGGGAGCTGTTTTTT. The chain has TRBV2 and TRBJ2-2; D unresolved. V was pared by 2 bases and J by 4 bases, with 11 bases between. The CDR3 is 15 residues long. The germline gives CDR1 SNHLY, CDR2 FYNNEI.

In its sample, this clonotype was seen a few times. CDR3 bases: TGTGCCAGCAGTCAGGGTGGGGGGAAAGCGCAGTATTTT. It translates to CASSQGGGKAQYF. The chain uses TRBV28 and TRBJ2-3; possibly TRBD2 for D (6 bases). Germline V gene sequence: CDR1 MDHEN, CDR2 SYDVKM. The CDR3 length is 13 residues. V was cut by 5 bases and J by 10 bases, with 16 bases left in between.

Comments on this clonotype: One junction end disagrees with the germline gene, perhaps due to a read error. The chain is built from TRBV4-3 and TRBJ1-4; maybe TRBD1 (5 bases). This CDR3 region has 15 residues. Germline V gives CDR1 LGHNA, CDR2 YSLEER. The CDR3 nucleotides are TGCGCCAGCAGCCATGGGACCGACAGCAATGAAAGACTGTTTTTT. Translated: CASSHGTDSNERLFF.

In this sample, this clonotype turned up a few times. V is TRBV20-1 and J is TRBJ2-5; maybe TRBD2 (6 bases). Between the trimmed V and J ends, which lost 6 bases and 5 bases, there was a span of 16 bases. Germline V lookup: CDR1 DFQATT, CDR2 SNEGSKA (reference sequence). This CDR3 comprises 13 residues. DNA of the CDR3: TGCAGTGCCCGAAAGGGAGGTCGGGAGACCCAGTACTTC. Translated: CSARKGGRETQYF.

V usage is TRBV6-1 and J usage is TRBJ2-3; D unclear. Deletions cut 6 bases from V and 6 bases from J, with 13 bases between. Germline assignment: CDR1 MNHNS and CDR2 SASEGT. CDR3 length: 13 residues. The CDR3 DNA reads TGTGCCAGCAGATTTAACCTTCAGGATACGCAGTATTTT. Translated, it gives CASRFNLQDTQYF.

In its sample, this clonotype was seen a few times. This CDR3 is CARKTGTGSSPLHF. The CDR3 bases are TGTGCCAGAAAGACAGGGACAGGGAGTTCACCCCTCCACTTT. This chain links TRBV19 with TRBJ1-6; 9 nucleotides line up with TRBD1. The germline V gene encodes CDR1 LNHDA and CDR2 SQIVND (reference sequence). V was clipped by 9 bases and J by 9 bases; unmatched bases: 9. This CDR3 has 14 amino acids.

CDR3 bases: TGCAGCGTTGGAGGGTCGGGGGATTCACCCCTCCACTTT. It is translated as CSVGGSGDSPLHF. V gene TRBV29-1 combines with J gene TRBJ1-6, with a tentative D call TRBD1 (5 bases). The germline V gene encodes CDR1 SQVTM and CDR2 ANQGSEA. This CDR3 is built from 13 residues. V was clipped by 4 bases and J by 8 bases, with 12 bases between them.

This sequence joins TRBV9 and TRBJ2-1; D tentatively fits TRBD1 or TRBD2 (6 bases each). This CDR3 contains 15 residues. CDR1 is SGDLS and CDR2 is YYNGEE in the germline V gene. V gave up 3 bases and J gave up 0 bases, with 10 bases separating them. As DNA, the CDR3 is TGTGCCAGCAGCGAGAGGGGGGACTCCTACAATGAGCAGTTCTTC. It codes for CASSERGDSYNEQFF. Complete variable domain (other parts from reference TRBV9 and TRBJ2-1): DSGVTQTPKHLITATGQRVTLRCSPRSGDLSVYWYQQSLDQGLQFLIQYYNGEERAKGNILERFSAQQFPDLHSELNLSSLELGDSALYFCASSERGDSYNEQFFGPGTRLTVL.

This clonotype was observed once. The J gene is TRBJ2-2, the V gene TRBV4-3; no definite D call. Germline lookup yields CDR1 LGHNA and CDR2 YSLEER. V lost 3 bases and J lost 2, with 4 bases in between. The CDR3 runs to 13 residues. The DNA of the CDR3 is TGCGCCAGCAGCCAGCATAACACCGGGGAGCTGTTTTTT. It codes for CASSQHNTGELFF.

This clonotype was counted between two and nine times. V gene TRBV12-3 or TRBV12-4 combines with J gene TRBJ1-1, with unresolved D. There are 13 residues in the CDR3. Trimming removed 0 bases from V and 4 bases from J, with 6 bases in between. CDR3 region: CASSLAEGTEAFF. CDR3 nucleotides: TGTGCCAGCAGTTTAGCCGAGGGCACTGAAGCTTTCTTT.

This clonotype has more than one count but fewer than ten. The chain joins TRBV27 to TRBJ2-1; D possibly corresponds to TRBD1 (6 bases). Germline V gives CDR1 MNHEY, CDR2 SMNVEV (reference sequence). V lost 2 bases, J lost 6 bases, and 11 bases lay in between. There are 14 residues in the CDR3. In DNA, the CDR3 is TGTGCCAGCAGTTTACGACAGGAGTTCAATGAGCAGTTCTTC. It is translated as CASSLRQEFNEQFF.

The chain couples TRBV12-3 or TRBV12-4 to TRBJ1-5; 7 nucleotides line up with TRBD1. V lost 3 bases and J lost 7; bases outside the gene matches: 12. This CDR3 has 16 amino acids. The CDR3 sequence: CASSLNPQGIGQPQHF. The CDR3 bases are TGTGCCAGCAGTTTGAATCCACAGGGGATAGGGCAGCCCCAGCATTTT.

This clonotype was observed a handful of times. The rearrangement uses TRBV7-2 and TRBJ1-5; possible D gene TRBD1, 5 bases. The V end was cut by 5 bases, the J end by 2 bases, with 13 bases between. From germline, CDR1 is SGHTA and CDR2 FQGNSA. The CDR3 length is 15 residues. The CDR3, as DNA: TGTGCCAGCAGCCCCACAGGTGTCGGCAATCAGCCCCAGCATTTT. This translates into CASSPTGVGNQPQHF. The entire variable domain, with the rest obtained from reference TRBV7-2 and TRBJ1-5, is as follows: GAGVSQSPSNKVTEKGKDVELRCDPISGHTALYWYRQSLGQGLEFLIYFQGNSAPDKSGLPSDRFSAERTGGSVSTLTIQRTQQEDSAVYLCASSPTGVGNQPQHFGDGTRLSIL.

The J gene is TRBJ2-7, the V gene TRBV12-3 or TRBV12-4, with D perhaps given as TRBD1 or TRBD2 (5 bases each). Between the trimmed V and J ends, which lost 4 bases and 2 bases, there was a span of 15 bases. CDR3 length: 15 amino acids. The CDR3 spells CASSSAPRDAYEQYF. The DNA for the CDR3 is TGTGCCAGCAGTTCAGCCCCCCGGGACGCCTACGAGCAGTACTTC.

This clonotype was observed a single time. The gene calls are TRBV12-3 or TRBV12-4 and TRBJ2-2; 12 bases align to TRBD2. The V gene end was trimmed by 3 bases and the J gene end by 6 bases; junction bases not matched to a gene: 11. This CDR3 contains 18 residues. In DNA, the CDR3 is TGTGCCAGCAGTTTGCTAGCGGGAGGGGGAGTTTTGCCCGGGGAGCTGTTTTTT. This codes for CASSLLAGGGVLPGELFF.

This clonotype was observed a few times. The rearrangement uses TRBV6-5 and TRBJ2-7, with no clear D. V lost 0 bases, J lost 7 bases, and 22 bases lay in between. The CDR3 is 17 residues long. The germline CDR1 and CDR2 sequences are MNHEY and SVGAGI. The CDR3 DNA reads TGTGCCAGCAGTTACTCCGTTTCAGGAGTCGCCCCCGGGGAGCAGTACTTC. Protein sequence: CASSYSVSGVAPGEQYF.

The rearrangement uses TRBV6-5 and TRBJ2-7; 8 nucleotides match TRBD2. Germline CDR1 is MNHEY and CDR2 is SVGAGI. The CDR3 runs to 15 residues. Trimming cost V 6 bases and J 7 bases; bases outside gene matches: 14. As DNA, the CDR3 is TGTGCCAGCAGGCGCGGGGGGACTCTAGCTACGGAGCAGTACTTC. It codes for CASRRGGTLATEQYF.

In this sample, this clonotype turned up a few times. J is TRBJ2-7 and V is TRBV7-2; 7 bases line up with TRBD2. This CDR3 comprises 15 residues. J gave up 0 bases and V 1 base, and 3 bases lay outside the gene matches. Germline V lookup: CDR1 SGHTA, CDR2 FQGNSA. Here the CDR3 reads CASSLGTRPSYEQYF. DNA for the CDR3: TGTGCCAGCAGCTTAGGGACTAGACCCTCCTACGAGCAGTACTTC. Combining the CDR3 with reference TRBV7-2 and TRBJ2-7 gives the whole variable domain GAGVSQSPSNKVTEKGKDVELRCDPISGHTALYWYRQSLGQGLEFLIYFQGNSAPDKSGLPSDRFSAERTGGSVSTLTIQRTQQEDSAVYLCASSLGTRPSYEQYFGPGTRLTVT.

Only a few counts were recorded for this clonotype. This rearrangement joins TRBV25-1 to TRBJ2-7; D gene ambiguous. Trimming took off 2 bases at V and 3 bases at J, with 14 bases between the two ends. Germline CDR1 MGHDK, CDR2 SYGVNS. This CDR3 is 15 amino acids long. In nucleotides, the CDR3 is TGTGCCAGCAGTGAAGCCGGGCAGAACTTCTACGAGCAGTACTTC. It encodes CASSEAGQNFYEQYF.

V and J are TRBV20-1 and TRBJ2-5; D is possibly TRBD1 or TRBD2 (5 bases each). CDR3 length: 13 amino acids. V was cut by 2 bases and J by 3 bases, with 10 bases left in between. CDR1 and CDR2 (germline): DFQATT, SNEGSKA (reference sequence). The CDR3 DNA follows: TGCAGTGCTAGAAGGGACGGGAAAGAGACCCAGTACTTC. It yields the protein CSARRDGKETQYF.

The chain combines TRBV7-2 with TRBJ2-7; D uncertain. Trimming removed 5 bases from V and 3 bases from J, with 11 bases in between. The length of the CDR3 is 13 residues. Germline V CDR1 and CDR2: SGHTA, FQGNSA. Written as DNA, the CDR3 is TGTGCCAGCAGCATTGGAAGGAACTACGAGCAGTACTTC. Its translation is CASSIGRNYEQYF.

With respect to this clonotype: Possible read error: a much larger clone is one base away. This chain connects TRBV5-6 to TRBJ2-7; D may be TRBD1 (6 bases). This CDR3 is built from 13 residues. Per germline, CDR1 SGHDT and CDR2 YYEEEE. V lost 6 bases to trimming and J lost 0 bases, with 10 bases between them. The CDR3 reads CASTRTASYEQYF. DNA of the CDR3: TGTGCCAGCACCCGGACAGCCTCCTACGAGCAGTACTTC.

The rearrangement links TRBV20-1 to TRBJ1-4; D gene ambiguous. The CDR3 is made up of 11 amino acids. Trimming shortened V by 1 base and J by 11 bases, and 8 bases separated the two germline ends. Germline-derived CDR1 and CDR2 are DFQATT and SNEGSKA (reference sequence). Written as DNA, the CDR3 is TGCAGTGCTAGAGTAGGGAGGAAACTGTTTTTT. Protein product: CSARVGRKLFF.

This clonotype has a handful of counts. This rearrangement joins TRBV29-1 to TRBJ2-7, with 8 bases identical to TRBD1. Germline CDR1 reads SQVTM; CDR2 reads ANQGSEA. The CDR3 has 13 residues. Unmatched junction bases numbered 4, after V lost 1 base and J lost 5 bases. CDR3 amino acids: CSVEVPGGDEQYF. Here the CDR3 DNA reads TGCAGCGTTGAAGTTCCAGGGGGCGACGAGCAGTACTTC.

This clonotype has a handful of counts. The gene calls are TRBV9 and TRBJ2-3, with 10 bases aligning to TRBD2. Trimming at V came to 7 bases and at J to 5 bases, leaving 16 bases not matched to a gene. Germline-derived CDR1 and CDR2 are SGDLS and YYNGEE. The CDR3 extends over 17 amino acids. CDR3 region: CASAGGTTSGPGDTQYF. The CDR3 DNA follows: TGTGCCAGCGCGGGGGGAACGACTAGCGGGCCTGGAGATACGCAGTATTTT.

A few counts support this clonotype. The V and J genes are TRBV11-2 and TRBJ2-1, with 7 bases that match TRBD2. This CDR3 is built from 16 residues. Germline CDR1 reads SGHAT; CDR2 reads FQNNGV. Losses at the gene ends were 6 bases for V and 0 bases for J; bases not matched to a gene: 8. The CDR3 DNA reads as TGTGCCAGCAGAACTAGCGAGAGGCCCTCCTACAATGAGCAGTTCTTC. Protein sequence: CASRTSERPSYNEQFF.

The CDR3 protein is CASSADITGGDTEAFF. CDR3 coding DNA: TGTGCCAGCAGCGCCGATATTACAGGGGGTGACACTGAAGCTTTCTTT. The chain is built from TRBV5-6 and TRBJ1-1; 8 bases fit TRBD1. Unmatched junction bases numbered 11, after V lost 4 bases and J lost 3 bases. Germline CDR1 SGHDT, CDR2 YYEEEE. This CDR3 has 16 amino acids. The full variable domain, in which reference TRBV5-6 and TRBJ1-1 provide the parts outside the CDR3, is DAGVTQSPTHLIKTRGQQVTLRCSPKSGHDTVSWYQQALGQGPQFIFQYYEEEERQRGNFPDRFSGHQFPNYSSELNVNALLLGDSALYLCASSADITGGDTEAFFGQGTRLTVV.